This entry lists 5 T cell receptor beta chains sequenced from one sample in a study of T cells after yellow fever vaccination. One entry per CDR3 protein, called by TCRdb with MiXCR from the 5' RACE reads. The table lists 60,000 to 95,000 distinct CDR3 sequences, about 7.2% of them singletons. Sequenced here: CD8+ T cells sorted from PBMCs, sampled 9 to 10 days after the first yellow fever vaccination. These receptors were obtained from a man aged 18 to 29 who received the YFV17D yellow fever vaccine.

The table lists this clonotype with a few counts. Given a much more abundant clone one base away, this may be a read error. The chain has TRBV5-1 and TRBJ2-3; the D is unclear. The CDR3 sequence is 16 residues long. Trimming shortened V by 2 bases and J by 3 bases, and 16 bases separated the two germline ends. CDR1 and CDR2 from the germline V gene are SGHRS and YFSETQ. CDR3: CASSFAWTARTDTQYF. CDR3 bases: TGCGCCAGCAGCTTTGCCTGGACCGCGAGGACAGATACGCAGTATTTT.

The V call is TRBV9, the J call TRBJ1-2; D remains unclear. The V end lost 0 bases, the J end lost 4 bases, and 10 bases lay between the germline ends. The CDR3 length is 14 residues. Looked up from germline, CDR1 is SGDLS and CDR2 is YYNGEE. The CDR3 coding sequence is TGTGCCAGCAGCGTAGGGGGTCTTGGCTATGGCTACACCTTC. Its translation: CASSVGGLGYGYTF.

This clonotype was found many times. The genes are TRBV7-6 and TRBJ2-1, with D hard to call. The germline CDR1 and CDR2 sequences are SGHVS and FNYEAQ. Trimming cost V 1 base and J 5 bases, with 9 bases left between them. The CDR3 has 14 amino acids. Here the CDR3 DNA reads TGTGCCAGCAGCTTAGGCATGGGCCACAATGAGCAGTTCTTC. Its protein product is CASSLGMGHNEQFF.

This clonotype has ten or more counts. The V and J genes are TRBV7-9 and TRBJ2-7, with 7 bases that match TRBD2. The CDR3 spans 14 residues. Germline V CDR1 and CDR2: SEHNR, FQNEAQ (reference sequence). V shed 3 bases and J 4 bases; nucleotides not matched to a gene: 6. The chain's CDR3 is CASSLSSGPYEQYF. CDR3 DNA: TGTGCCAGCAGCTTGTCTAGCGGCCCTTACGAGCAGTACTTC.

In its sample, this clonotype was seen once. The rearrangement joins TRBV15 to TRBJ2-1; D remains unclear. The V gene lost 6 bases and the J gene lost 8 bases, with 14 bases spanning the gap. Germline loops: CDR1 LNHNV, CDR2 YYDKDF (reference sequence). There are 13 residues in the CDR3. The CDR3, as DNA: TGTGCCACCAGAGGTACTCCTTTTTATGAGCAGTTCTTC. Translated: CATRGTPFYEQFF. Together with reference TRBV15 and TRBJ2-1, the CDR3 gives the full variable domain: DAMVIQNPRYQVTQFGKPVTLSCSQTLNHNVMYWYQQKSSQAPKLLFHYYDKDFNNEADTPDNFQSRRPNTSFCFLDIRSPGLGDTAMYLCATRGTPFYEQFFGPGTRLTVL.